These 18 T cell receptor beta chains came from one sample sequenced in a study of T cells in Graves' hyperthyroidism and ophthalmopathy. Amplified TCR beta CDR3 regions came from RNA transcripts. TCR CDR3 regions were first amplified by RT-PCR with HTBI primers. Each CDR3 protein gets one entry after TCRdb re-called the multiplex PCR reads with MiXCR. The table records over 300,000 distinct CDR3 sequences, approximately 13% of them present only once. Sequencing was performed on blood. Every receptor here comes from a woman aged 40 to 50 with Graves' ophthalmopathy.

This clonotype was picked up many times. This chain uses TRBV11-2 with TRBJ2-1; D is perhaps TRBD2 (5 bases). This CDR3 has 14 residues. V lost 0 bases to trimming and J lost 7 bases, with 10 bases between them. CDR1 is SGHAT and CDR2 is FQNNGV in the germline V gene. The CDR3 DNA reads as TGTGCCAGCAGCTTAGAACAACTAGGAAATGAGCAGTTCTTC. This translates into CASSLEQLGNEQFF.

Ten or more counts support this clonotype. The chain couples TRBV28 to TRBJ1-4; D unclear. V lost 2 bases, J lost 3 bases, and 10 bases lay in between. The CDR3 loop spans 15 amino acids. Germline-derived CDR1 and CDR2 are MDHEN and SYDVKM. Here the CDR3 DNA reads TGTGCCAGCAGTTTAATGTCGAGTGCTAATGAAAAACTGTTTTTT. This encodes CASSLMSSANEKLFF. Complete variable domain (other parts from reference TRBV28 and TRBJ1-4): DVKVTQSSRYLVKRTGEKVFLECVQDMDHENMFWYRQDPGLGLRLIYFSYDVKMKEKGDIPEGYSVSREKKERFSLILESASTNQTSMYLCASSLMSSANEKLFFGSGTQLSVL.

In its sample, this clonotype was seen many times. This chain connects TRBV20-1 to TRBJ2-7; D gene uncertain. V lost 4 bases and J lost 5, with 9 bases in between. Germline V gene lookup returns CDR1 DFQATT and CDR2 SNEGSKA (reference sequence). The CDR3 is 11 residues long. The CDR3 region is CSANLKNEQYF. The CDR3 DNA sequence: TGCAGTGCTAACCTTAAGAACGAGCAGTACTTC.

The rearrangement joins TRBV20-1 to TRBJ1-5; TRBD1 might be the D (6 bases). The germline V gene has CDR1 DFQATT and CDR2 SNEGSKA (reference sequence). V was cut by 6 bases and J by 3 bases, with 12 bases left in between. This CDR3 has 13 residues. The DNA of the CDR3 is TGCAGTGCCCCGGGACAACCCAATCAGCCCCAGCATTTT. Translated, it gives CSAPGQPNQPQHF.

This clonotype was seen a single time. The chain combines TRBV7-9 with TRBJ2-1; D call uncertain. The V end was cut by 5 bases, the J end by 2 bases, with 10 bases between. The germline V gene encodes CDR1 SEHNR and CDR2 FQNEAQ (reference sequence). The CDR3 sequence is 14 residues long. In nucleotides, the CDR3 is TGTGCCAGCAGCCCGGTGGGTCCCTACAATGAGCAGTTCTTC. This encodes CASSPVGPYNEQFF.

This clonotype was picked up many times. The chain recombines TRBV2 with TRBJ2-1; TRBD2 agrees at 15 bases. CDR3 length: 21 amino acids. From germline, CDR1 is SNHLY and CDR2 FYNNEI. After removal of 2 bases from V and 0 bases from J, the junction contained 11 bases not matched to a gene. CDR3 amino acids: CASSESLWTSGGGSSYNEQFF. The CDR3 coding sequence is TGTGCCAGCAGTGAAAGCCTATGGACTAGCGGGGGGGGAAGCTCCTACAATGAGCAGTTCTTC.

The chain uses TRBV20-1 and TRBJ1-5; D is perhaps TRBD1 (5 bases). The V end was cut by 4 bases, the J end by 0 bases, with 13 bases between. The CDR3 contains 15 residues. Germline CDR1 and CDR2: DFQATT and SNEGSKA (reference sequence). The CDR3 here is CSAKPRDFSNQPQHF. Here the CDR3 DNA reads TGCAGTGCTAAGCCCCGGGACTTTAGCAATCAGCCCCAGCATTTT.

This clonotype appeared many times. This rearrangement joins TRBV2 to TRBJ1-1, with 8 bases lining up with TRBD1. Germline trimming cut 5 bases from V and 8 bases from J; bases unmatched to any gene: 10. Germline CDR1 and CDR2: SNHLY and FYNNEI. This CDR3 has 14 residues. CDR3 protein: CASSLLDRETEAFF. For the CDR3, the DNA is TGTGCCAGCAGTCTACTGGACAGGGAAACCGAAGCTTTCTTT.

V usage is TRBV11-2 and J usage is TRBJ2-1, with 9 positions matching TRBD1. V gave up 5 bases and J gave up 8 bases; unmatched junction bases: 13. Germline assignment: CDR1 SGHAT and CDR2 FQNNGV. This CDR3 is 16 amino acids long. CDR3 nucleotide sequence: TGTGCCAGCAGCAAAGACTGGGGACAGGGAAGGGATGAGCAGTTCTTC. This encodes CASSKDWGQGRDEQFF.

Many counts were recorded for this clonotype. One end of the junction fails to match germline, which may point to a read error. This chain uses TRBV20-1 with TRBJ2-3, with D perhaps matching TRBD1 (5 bases). The CDR3 extends over 18 amino acids. Germline CDR1 reads DFQATT; CDR2 reads SNEGSKA (reference sequence). The CDR3 sequence is CSARGVHQTASSTDTQYF. CDR3 nucleotide sequence: TGCAGTGCCAGAGGAGTACACCAGACAGCTTCTAGCACAGATACGCAGTATTTT.

Ten or more counts support this clonotype. The chain links TRBV6-1 to TRBJ2-2, with D unresolved. Germline-derived CDR1 and CDR2 are MNHNS and SASEGT. This CDR3 is 13 amino acids long. V was shortened by 6 bases and J by 8 bases, with 13 bases between the two germline ends. The CDR3 region is CASSLTLPGELFF. The CDR3 DNA reads TGTGCCAGCAGCCTGACGCTACCAGGGGAGCTGTTTTTT.

In its sample, this clonotype was seen many times. The chain couples TRBV20-1 to TRBJ2-3; 9 bases map to TRBD2. From germline, CDR1 is DFQATT and CDR2 SNEGSKA (reference sequence). J was trimmed by 1 base and V by 5 bases; bases with no gene match: 16. CDR3 length: 18 residues. DNA for the CDR3: TGCAGTGCTCTCCTTAGCGGGAGTTTCGACATGGGCACAGATACGCAGTATTTT. It yields the protein CSALLSGSFDMGTDTQYF.

This clonotype was counted many times. The chain employs TRBV12-3 or TRBV12-4 and TRBJ1-2; D is uncertain. The length of the CDR3 is 13 residues. Trimming left V 6 bases short and J 8 bases short, with 16 bases between. The CDR3 DNA reads as TGTGCCAGCAGCCAAAACGGTGGGGTCGGCTACACCTTC. Amino acids: CASSQNGGVGYTF.

In this sample, this clonotype turned up a few times. The chain joins TRBV6-2 or TRBV6-3 to TRBJ2-2, with D tentatively TRBD2 (5 bases). V was pared by 5 bases and J by 5 bases, with 12 bases between. CDR3 size: 14 residues. Germline assignment: CDR1 MNHEY and CDR2 SVGEGT. CDR3 amino acids: CASSGLVGTGELFF. The CDR3 nucleotides are TGTGCCAGCAGTGGACTTGTGGGGACCGGGGAGCTGTTTTTT.

This clonotype was seen many times. V and J are TRBV6-5 and TRBJ2-1; 9 nucleotides line up with TRBD2. This CDR3 contains 17 residues. The germline CDR1 and CDR2 sequences are MNHEY and SVGAGI. V was clipped by 0 bases and J by 4 bases; unmatched bases: 7. The CDR3 sequence is CASSYSPLAGIYNEQFF. In DNA form, the CDR3 reads TGTGCCAGCAGTTACTCGCCGCTAGCGGGGATATACAATGAGCAGTTCTTC.

The rearrangement joins TRBV30 to TRBJ2-3, with 7 positions matching TRBD1. CDR3 size: 14 residues. Germline V gene sequence: CDR1 GTSNPN, CDR2 SVGIG (reference sequence). The trim removed 5 bases at V and 0 bases at J, leaving 5 bases unmatched. The CDR3, as DNA: TGTGCCTGGGCCACAGGGGCCAGCACAGATACGCAGTATTTT. Its protein is CAWATGASTDTQYF.

Comment on this clonotype: The missing conserved phenylalanine or tryptophan at the end of this CDR3 makes a read error likely. The chain recombines TRBV7-9 with TRBJ1-2; tentative D call: TRBD1 (5 bases). Germline V gene sequence: CDR1 SEHNR, CDR2 FQNEAQ (reference sequence). Trimming shortened V by 1 base and J by 3 bases, and 6 bases separated the two germline ends. The CDR3 runs to 13 residues. The CDR3 loop reads CASSLEGYYGYTL. CDR3 coding DNA: TGTGCCAGCAGCTTAGAGGGGTACTATGGCTACACCCTC.

This clonotype was recorded at least ten times. This chain links TRBV6-5 with TRBJ2-7; D unclear. Trimming pared 0 bases from V and 1 base from J, leaving 7 bases between. From germline, CDR1 is MNHEY and CDR2 SVGAGI. The length of the CDR3 is 14 residues. The CDR3 nucleotides read TGTGCCAGCAGTTACTCGGACGGTTCCTACGAGCAGTACTTC. The encoded protein is CASSYSDGSYEQYF.